This is a list of T cell receptor beta chains from one sample in a study of blood T cells in healthy people across ages. TCRdb redid the calling of the 5' RACE reads with MiXCR, one entry per CDR3 protein. The sample contains about 1.4 million distinct CDR3 sequences, almost 60% of which appear only once. The sequencing sample was made of blood. Every receptor here comes from a man aged 18 to 30 in good health. Both conserved end residues are part of each CDR3. Each record gives: D gene, V gene, clone size, J gene, CDR3 DNA, CDR3 protein. A D gene is named only where the DNA matches it firmly. Rows give clone size only sometimes, using once, few, many, or a class for an expanded clone.

TRBD2	TRBV12-3/TRBV12-4	.	TRBJ2-3	TGTGCCAGCAGCCTAGCGGGATCCAAGGCAGATACGCAGTATTTT	CASSLAGSKADTQYF
.	TRBV5-6	once	TRBJ2-5	TGTGCCAGCAGTTTTCTCCGGTTCGGGACCCAGTACTTC	CASSFLRFGTQYF
.	TRBV5-5	.	TRBJ1-5	TGTGCCAGCAGCTTTACCGGGGGAGGGAGGCAGCCCCAGCATTTT	CASSFTGGGRQPQHF
.	TRBV7-2	few	TRBJ1-5	TGTGCCAGCAGCTATACCGGCCGATCCCTATATCAGCCCCAGCATTTT	CASSYTGRSLYQPQHF
TRBD2	TRBV9	few	TRBJ2-1	TGTGCCAGCAGCGGTCGGGGGGGCTCCTACAATGAGCAGTTCTTC	CASSGRGGSYNEQFF
TRBD1	TRBV29-1	.	TRBJ1-1	TGCAGGGCTACTACAGGGGGCGATACTGAAGCTTTCTTT	CRATTGGDTEAFF
.	TRBV6-5	.	TRBJ1-2	TGTGCCAGCAGTGACGGTGGAGGGCGGAGAGGCTACACCTTC	CASSDGGGRRGYTF
TRBD1	TRBV4-1	few	TRBJ1-5	TGCGCCAGCAGCCCCCGGGACAGCAAATATAGCAATCAGCCCCAGCATTTT	CASSPRDSKYSNQPQHF
TRBD1	TRBV7-9	.	TRBJ2-5	TGTGCCAGCAGCTTAGCGAGACAGGGGAGCTACCAAGAGACCCAGTACTTC	CASSLARQGSYQETQYF
TRBD1	TRBV20-1	once	TRBJ2-5	TGCAGTGCGGGGACAGGGTACGAGACCCAGTACTTC	CSAGTGYETQYF
.	TRBV28	.	TRBJ1-1	TGTGCCAGCAATCGCGGGGGGGGCCAGCCCCCTTTCTTT	CASNRGGGQPPFF
.	TRBV5-6	.	TRBJ2-7	TGTGCCAGCAGCTTGTGGCAGCTAATCTACGAGCAGTACTTC	CASSLWQLIYEQYF
TRBD1	TRBV15	.	TRBJ2-7	TGTGCCACCAGCGACAGGGCCTCCTACGAGCAGTACTTC	CATSDRASYEQYF
TRBD1	TRBV18	.	TRBJ2-1	TGTGCCAGCTCACTAGGGACAGGGAGATATTCTAGTGAGCAGTTCTTC	CASSLGTGRYSSEQFF
.	TRBV5-6	.	TRBJ2-3	TGTGCCAGCAGCTTGACGATCGATCAGGGGATCAGCACAGATACGCAGTATTTT	CASSLTIDQGISTDTQYF
.	TRBV20-1	few	TRBJ2-7	TGCAGTGCTAGAGCGCCGGGCCTAAACGAGCAGTACTTC	CSARAPGLNEQYF
.	TRBV10-3	.	TRBJ1-1	TGTGCCATCAGTGGGGGACCGACGAACACTGAAGCTTTCTTT	CAISGGPTNTEAFF
TRBD2	TRBV20-1	.	TRBJ2-7	TGCAGTGCTATAACCTTAGCGGGGGGGCCCTACGAGCAGTACTTC	CSAITLAGGPYEQYF
.	TRBV7-2	.	TRBJ2-5	TGTGCCAGCAGCTTAGTAGTGCGCCAGCGGAACAATGAGCAGTACTTC	CASSLVVRQRNNEQYF
.	TRBV20-1	.	TRBJ2-7	TGCAGTGCTAATCGGTTCCAAGAGAACCAGTACTTC	CSANRFQENQYF
.	TRBV7-9	.	TRBJ2-7	TGTGCCAGCAGCCGTTTCGCCCGGGACTCCGCCTACGAGCAGTACTTC	CASSRFARDSAYEQYF
TRBD1	TRBV18	.	TRBJ2-7	TGTGCCAGCTCACAGACAGGGGGCCTTCGCGAGCAGTACTTC	CASSQTGGLREQYF
.	TRBV5-5	.	TRBJ1-2	TGTGCCAGCAGCTTCGGGGATTGGGTCTATGGCTACACCTTC	CASSFGDWVYGYTF
TRBD1	TRBV5-1	.	TRBJ2-7	TGCGCCAGCAGCCTCCAAGGGGGGACAGGGGGCGAGCAGTACTTC	CASSLQGGTGGEQYF
.	TRBV5-1	few	TRBJ2-4	TGCGCCAGCAGCCCCGGTGACAGTCGGGACATTCAGTACTTC	CASSPGDSRDIQYF
.	TRBV20-1	.	TRBJ2-7	TGCAGTGCTAGGGATCCCAGGCTCGCCTACGAGCAGTACTTC	CSARDPRLAYEQYF
.	TRBV27	.	TRBJ1-6	TGTGCCAGCAGTCCCTTTGAAGGGTTAGCACCCCTCCACTTT	CASSPFEGLAPLHF
.	TRBV29-1	few	TRBJ1-2	TGCAGCGTTGAAGACCCGCGAAGGGGCTATGGCTACACCTTC	CSVEDPRRGYGYTF